A selection of T cell receptor beta chains follows, all from one sample in a study of early T cells in non-severe SARS-CoV-2 infection. Each CDR3 protein gets one entry after TCRdb re-called the 5' RACE reads with MiXCR. Here the sample spans 30,000 to 35,000 distinct CDR3 sequences, 6% to 7% being singletons. Sequences were obtained from whole blood. The receptors stem from an adult who was a healthcare worker with PCR-confirmed SARS-CoV-2 infection or an uninfected control (not recorded which). Each CDR3 is given with its conserved first and last residue. D genes are given only for firm matches. A clone size is listed for some rows: how often the clone was seen (once, few, many), or a class if it is expanded.

abundance: many
v_gene: TRBV6-2/TRBV6-3
d_gene: .
j_gene: TRBJ2-1
CDR3aa: CASSSPGVENEQFF
CDR3nt: TGTGCCAGCAGTTCCCCAGGGGTGGAGAATGAGCAGTTCTTC

abundance: many
v_gene: TRBV27
d_gene: TRBD1
j_gene: TRBJ1-6
CDR3aa: CASSTPGGSFNSPLHF
CDR3nt: TGTGCCAGCAGTACACCAGGGGGCTCCTTTAATTCACCCCTCCACTTT

abundance: .
v_gene: TRBV27
d_gene: .
j_gene: TRBJ1-6
CDR3aa: CASSYKVNSPLHF
CDR3nt: TGTGCCAGCAGTTACAAGGTTAATTCACCCCTCCACTTT

abundance: many
v_gene: TRBV7-9
d_gene: TRBD1
j_gene: TRBJ2-1
CDR3aa: CASSSAFGTGGTYNEQFF
CDR3nt: TGTGCCAGCAGCTCTGCCTTCGGGACAGGGGGCACCTACAATGAGCAGTTCTTC

abundance: few
v_gene: TRBV29-1
d_gene: .
j_gene: TRBJ2-5
CDR3aa: CSVNTGGRRETQYF
CDR3nt: TGCAGCGTTAATACTGGGGGCAGGAGAGAGACCCAGTACTTC

abundance: many
v_gene: TRBV19
d_gene: TRBD1
j_gene: TRBJ1-5
CDR3aa: CASSTTGGGGNQPQHF
CDR3nt: TGTGCCAGTAGTACCACAGGGGGCGGAGGCAATCAGCCCCAGCATTTT

abundance: .
v_gene: TRBV6-2/TRBV6-3
d_gene: TRBD2
j_gene: TRBJ2-1
CDR3aa: CASSYSILAGVSYNEQFF
CDR3nt: TGTGCCAGCAGTTACTCGATTCTAGCGGGAGTCTCCTACAATGAGCAGTTCTTC

abundance: many
v_gene: TRBV6-5
d_gene: TRBD1
j_gene: TRBJ1-5
CDR3aa: CASRPGDRNQPQHF
CDR3nt: TGTGCCAGCAGACCTGGGGACAGAAATCAGCCCCAGCATTTT

abundance: many
v_gene: TRBV20-1
d_gene: .
j_gene: TRBJ1-5
CDR3aa: CSARGDPNQPQHF
CDR3nt: TGCAGTGCTAGGGGAGACCCTAATCAGCCCCAGCATTTT

abundance: many
v_gene: TRBV29-1
d_gene: TRBD1
j_gene: TRBJ2-7
CDR3aa: CSVTPGTATSYEQYF
CDR3nt: TGCAGCGTTACCCCCGGGACAGCAACCTCCTACGAGCAGTACTTC

abundance: .
v_gene: TRBV18
d_gene: TRBD2
j_gene: TRBJ2-2
CDR3aa: CASSPPNGLAGTGELFF
CDR3nt: TGTGCCAGCTCACCACCGAATGGACTAGCGGGGACCGGGGAGCTGTTTTTT

abundance: .
v_gene: TRBV4-1
d_gene: .
j_gene: TRBJ2-2
CDR3aa: CASSQGGLHTGELFF
CDR3nt: TGCGCCAGCAGCCAAGGGGGGCTACACACCGGGGAGCTGTTTTTT

abundance: many
v_gene: TRBV6-5
d_gene: TRBD1
j_gene: TRBJ1-2
CDR3aa: CASRGTGAGYGYTF
CDR3nt: TGTGCCAGCAGAGGGACAGGGGCGGGGTATGGCTACACCTTC

abundance: many
v_gene: TRBV7-3
d_gene: TRBD1
j_gene: TRBJ1-2
CDR3aa: CASSLTGQVPHYGYTF
CDR3nt: TGTGCCAGCAGCTTAACGGGACAGGTCCCCCACTATGGCTACACCTTC

abundance: many
v_gene: TRBV7-2
d_gene: .
j_gene: TRBJ2-7
CDR3aa: CASSRAGPQSSYEQYF
CDR3nt: TGTGCCAGCAGCCGGGCCGGGCCCCAGAGCTCCTACGAGCAGTACTTC

abundance: many
v_gene: TRBV20-1
d_gene: TRBD1
j_gene: TRBJ1-6
CDR3aa: CSARQGGAYNSPLHF
CDR3nt: TGCAGTGCTAGACAGGGGGGAGCTTATAATTCACCCCTCCACTTT

abundance: many
v_gene: TRBV20-1
d_gene: .
j_gene: TRBJ2-7
CDR3aa: CSAETQLRTSYEQYF
CDR3nt: TGCAGTGCCGAGACACAATTACGCACATCCTACGAGCAGTACTTC

abundance: many
v_gene: TRBV6-6
d_gene: TRBD2
j_gene: TRBJ2-7
CDR3aa: CASNIGSGNEQYF
CDR3nt: TGTGCCAGCAACATAGGGAGCGGGAACGAGCAGTACTTC

abundance: many
v_gene: TRBV5-4
d_gene: TRBD1
j_gene: TRBJ1-1
CDR3aa: CASRRQGPGRDTEAFF
CDR3nt: TGTGCCAGCAGACGACAGGGCCCGGGTAGGGACACTGAAGCTTTCTTT

abundance: .
v_gene: TRBV12-3/TRBV12-4
d_gene: TRBD1
j_gene: TRBJ1-4
CDR3aa: CASSPRDRVYEKLFF
CDR3nt: TGTGCCAGCAGTCCCCGGGACAGGGTTTATGAAAAACTGTTTTTT

abundance: few
v_gene: TRBV6-2/TRBV6-3
d_gene: .
j_gene: TRBJ1-2
CDR3aa: CASSYGHYYGYTF
CDR3nt: TGTGCCAGCAGTTACGGGCATTACTATGGCTACACCTTC

abundance: many
v_gene: TRBV10-2
d_gene: .
j_gene: TRBJ1-6
CDR3aa: CASSRWSEGGSPLHF
CDR3nt: TGCGCCAGCAGCCGGTGGTCGGAGGGCGGTTCACCCCTCCACTTT

abundance: many
v_gene: TRBV7-2
d_gene: .
j_gene: TRBJ1-2
CDR3aa: CASSPGGRPNYGYTF
CDR3nt: TGTGCCAGCAGCCCCGGAGGCAGGCCTAACTATGGCTACACCTTC

abundance: many
v_gene: TRBV7-3
d_gene: TRBD1
j_gene: TRBJ1-1
CDR3aa: CASSSLDRGTEAFF
CDR3nt: TGTGCCAGCAGCTCACTGGACAGGGGCACTGAAGCTTTCTTT

abundance: medium-sized
v_gene: TRBV20-1
d_gene: .
j_gene: TRBJ1-4
CDR3aa: CSARDGREKLFF
CDR3nt: TGCAGTGCTAGAGATGGGAGAGAAAAACTGTTTTTT

abundance: many
v_gene: TRBV10-3
d_gene: .
j_gene: TRBJ2-1
CDR3aa: CAIRAAGVNEQFF
CDR3nt: TGTGCCATCAGGGCAGCCGGAGTCAATGAGCAGTTCTTC

abundance: many
v_gene: TRBV12-5
d_gene: TRBD1
j_gene: TRBJ1-2
CDR3aa: CASGLNRGLGYTF
CDR3nt: TGTGCTAGTGGTTTGAACAGGGGGCTAGGCTACACCTTC

abundance: many
v_gene: TRBV6-5
d_gene: .
j_gene: TRBJ1-1
CDR3aa: CASSSGLTEAFF
CDR3nt: TGTGCCAGCAGTTCGGGACTCACTGAAGCTTTCTTT

abundance: few
v_gene: TRBV28
d_gene: .
j_gene: TRBJ2-7
CDR3aa: CASSLDRLISYEQYF
CDR3nt: TGTGCCAGCAGCCTCGACAGGTTGATCTCCTACGAGCAGTACTTC

abundance: many
v_gene: TRBV24-1
d_gene: TRBD2
j_gene: TRBJ2-2
CDR3aa: CATSPRGLAGSTGELFF
CDR3nt: TGTGCCACCAGCCCCCGGGGACTAGCGGGAAGCACCGGGGAGCTGTTTTTT

abundance: many
v_gene: TRBV10-3
d_gene: TRBD1
j_gene: TRBJ1-5
CDR3aa: CAIRSDRDNQPQHF
CDR3nt: TGTGCCATCAGATCTGACAGGGACAATCAGCCCCAGCATTTT

abundance: .
v_gene: TRBV2
d_gene: .
j_gene: TRBJ2-5
CDR3aa: CASSEGEWVQTQYF
CDR3nt: TGTGCCAGCAGTGAGGGAGAGTGGGTGCAGACCCAGTACTTC

abundance: many
v_gene: TRBV7-3
d_gene: TRBD2
j_gene: TRBJ2-1
CDR3aa: CASSLAGGIYNEQFF
CDR3nt: TGTGCCAGCAGCCTAGCGGGGGGGATCTACAATGAGCAGTTCTTC

abundance: many
v_gene: TRBV30
d_gene: TRBD2
j_gene: TRBJ2-7
CDR3aa: CAWKAGGTYEQYF
CDR3nt: TGTGCCTGGAAAGCGGGAGGGACCTACGAGCAGTACTTC

abundance: many
v_gene: TRBV29-1
d_gene: TRBD2
j_gene: TRBJ2-1
CDR3aa: CSVNSLAGVGEQFF
CDR3nt: TGCAGCGTCAATTCGCTAGCGGGAGTCGGAGAGCAGTTCTTC

abundance: .
v_gene: TRBV7-2
d_gene: .
j_gene: TRBJ1-2
CDR3aa: CASSFRGDGYTF
CDR3nt: TGTGCCAGCAGCTTTAGAGGGGACGGCTACACCTTC

abundance: many
v_gene: TRBV12-3/TRBV12-4
d_gene: .
j_gene: TRBJ1-1
CDR3aa: CASSPLGGTLNTEAFF
CDR3nt: TGTGCCAGCAGCCCTTTGGGGGGGACACTGAACACTGAAGCTTTCTTT

abundance: many
v_gene: TRBV20-1
d_gene: .
j_gene: TRBJ2-7
CDR3aa: CSARAIQRMSSYEQYF
CDR3nt: TGCAGTGCTAGAGCTATTCAACGGATGAGCTCCTACGAGCAGTACTTC

abundance: many
v_gene: TRBV27
d_gene: .
j_gene: TRBJ2-1
CDR3aa: CASSLTAGSNNEQFF
CDR3nt: TGTGCCAGCAGTTTAACGGCGGGTAGCAACAATGAGCAGTTCTTC

abundance: many
v_gene: TRBV29-1
d_gene: .
j_gene: TRBJ2-5
CDR3aa: CSVRRQETQYF
CDR3nt: TGCAGCGTTCGCCGGCAAGAGACCCAGTACTTC

abundance: many
v_gene: TRBV18
d_gene: .
j_gene: TRBJ1-1
CDR3aa: CASSLHLPGPRRDTEAFF
CDR3nt: TGTGCCAGCTCACTTCATCTTCCGGGGCCTCGGCGGGACACTGAAGCTTTCTTT

abundance: .
v_gene: TRBV19
d_gene: .
j_gene: TRBJ2-2
CDR3aa: CASKDIGEYTGELFF
CDR3nt: TGTGCCAGTAAAGATATTGGGGAATACACCGGGGAGCTGTTTTTT

abundance: medium-sized
v_gene: TRBV2
d_gene: TRBD2
j_gene: TRBJ2-5
CDR3aa: CASTLAEGIQETQYF
CDR3nt: TGTGCCAGCACGCTAGCGGAGGGAATCCAAGAGACCCAGTACTTC

abundance: .
v_gene: TRBV6-2/TRBV6-3
d_gene: .
j_gene: TRBJ2-7
CDR3aa: CASSYGQNYEQYF
CDR3nt: TGTGCCAGCAGTTACGGACAGAACTACGAGCAGTACTTC